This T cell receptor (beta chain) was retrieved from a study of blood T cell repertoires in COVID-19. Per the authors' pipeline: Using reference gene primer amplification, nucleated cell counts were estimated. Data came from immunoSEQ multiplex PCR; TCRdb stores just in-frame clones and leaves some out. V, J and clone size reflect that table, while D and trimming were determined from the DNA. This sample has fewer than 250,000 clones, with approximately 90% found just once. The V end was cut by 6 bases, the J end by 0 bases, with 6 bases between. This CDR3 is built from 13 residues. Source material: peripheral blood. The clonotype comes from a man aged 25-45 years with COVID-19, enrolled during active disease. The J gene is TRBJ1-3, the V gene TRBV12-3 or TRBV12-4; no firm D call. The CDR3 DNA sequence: TGTGCCAGCAGCCAACACTCTGGAAACACCATATATTTT. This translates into CASSQHSGNTIYF.